The 11 T cell receptor beta chains in this list originate from one sample, sequenced in a study of OX40 agonist ivuxolimab in advanced cancers. TCRdb keeps only in-frame clones here, not all; method: immunoSEQ multiplex PCR. The table includes around 80,000 clones, roughly 90% detected once. This sample comprised CD4+ or CD8+ T cells sorted from blood, obtained in a trial of the OX40 agonist ivuxolimab. These receptor sequences come from an adult with an advanced solid tumor such as melanoma, head and neck, liver or kidney cancer.

This rearrangement joins TRBV9 to TRBJ1-3; 7 bases agree with TRBD1. V shed 3 bases, J shed 0 bases, and the junction held 12 bases outside the gene matches. CDR1 is SGDLS and CDR2 is YYNGEE in the germline V gene. The CDR3 extends over 18 amino acids. The DNA of the CDR3 is TGTGCCAGCAGCGACCACCTTTCAGGGGGAGTCTCTGGAAACACCATATATTTT. This codes for CASSDHLSGGVSGNTIYF.

This rearrangement joins TRBV5-4 to TRBJ2-3; 9 positions match TRBD2. The CDR3 runs 18 residues. Germline CDR1 reads SGHNT; CDR2 reads YYREEE (reference sequence). Trimming cost V 3 bases and J 3 bases; bases outside gene matches: 14. The chain's CDR3 is CASSYGLATLGITDTQYF. CDR3 in DNA: TGTGCCAGCAGCTATGGACTAGCGACGCTGGGGATAACAGATACGCAGTATTTT.

The CDR3 DNA reads as TGTGCCAGCAGCTTGGAAGGGACAGGGGGCAGCACAGATACGCAGTATTTT. It yields the protein CASSLEGTGGSTDTQYF. The chain couples TRBV5-6 to TRBJ2-3, with 12 bases matching TRBD1. This CDR3 is 17 amino acids long. J lost 0 bases, V lost 0 bases, and 2 bases had no gene match. Germline loops: CDR1 SGHDT, CDR2 YYEEEE.

The chain uses TRBV4-1 and TRBJ2-5; D is possibly TRBD2 (5 bases). The germline CDR1 and CDR2 sequences are MGHRA and YSYEKL. The germline V and J ends were trimmed by 0 bases and 7 bases, with 12 bases remaining between them. This CDR3 spans 14 amino acids. DNA of the CDR3: TGCGCCAGCAGCCAAGATTACGGGGTGGGGACCCAGTACTTC. The encoded protein is CASSQDYGVGTQYF.

CDR3 DNA: TGTGCCAGCAGGCCGACAGGGCTCGCGTCGGTCGAGCAGTACTTC. This codes for CASRPTGLASVEQYF. The chain uses TRBV6-1 and TRBJ2-7, with TRBD1 identical over 7 bases. Germline CDR1 MNHNS, CDR2 SASEGT. The V and J ends lost 6 bases and 6 bases, in that order; junction bases with no gene match: 14. This CDR3 region has 15 residues.

The rearrangement joins TRBV5-3 to TRBJ2-1; D unresolved. TRBV5-3 is filed as an ORF, its function uncertain. V lost 0 bases to trimming and J lost 1 base, with 8 bases between them. CDR3 size: 15 residues. CDR3 residues: CARSLVVGSYNEQFF. CDR3 nucleotide sequence: TGTGCCAGAAGCTTGGTAGTCGGGTCCTACAATGAGCAGTTCTTC.

A remark on this clone: The junction differs from germline at one of its ends, possibly a read error. The rearrangement uses TRBV30 and TRBJ2-2, with TRBD2 matching over 8 bases. Germline-derived CDR1 and CDR2 are GTSNPN and SVGIG (reference sequence). The CDR3 is 12 residues long. The DNA for the CDR3 is TGTGCCTGGAGTGTAAGCGGGGGCCCGTCGGTTTTT. Translating gives CAWSVSGGPSVF.

The chain combines TRBV7-9 with TRBJ1-1; D may be TRBD1 (5 bases). This CDR3 spans 14 amino acids. The V gene's germline CDR1 is SEHNR and CDR2 FQNEAQ (reference sequence). V was pared by 5 bases and J by 5 bases, with 15 bases between. CDR3 residues: CASSINVGVTEAFF. DNA of the CDR3: TGTGCCAGCAGCATTAACGTGGGGGTAACTGAAGCTTTCTTT.

The V call is TRBV19, the J call TRBJ2-3, with 11 bases fitting TRBD2. Germline assignment: CDR1 LNHDA and CDR2 SQIVND (reference sequence). V shed 0 bases, J shed 0 bases, and the junction held 5 bases outside the gene matches. This CDR3 spans 18 amino acids. The CDR3 region is CASSIDGTSGPSTDTQYF. The CDR3 DNA reads TGTGCCAGTAGTATAGACGGGACTAGCGGTCCTAGCACAGATACGCAGTATTTT. The variable domain in full, with the rest retrieved from reference TRBV19 and TRBJ2-3, is DGGITQSPKYLFRKEGQNVTLSCEQNLNHDAMYWYRQDPGQGLRLIYYSQIVNDFQKGDIAEGYSVSREKKESFPLTVTSAQKNPTAFYLCASSIDGTSGPSTDTQYFGPGTRLTVL.

The chain couples TRBV2 to TRBJ2-1, with D possibly TRBD2 on 5 matching bases. This CDR3 comprises 13 residues. The germline V gene encodes CDR1 SNHLY and CDR2 FYNNEI. The V end was cut by 4 bases, the J end by 5 bases, with 9 bases between. CDR3 residues: CASSGDYDNEQFF. The DNA for the CDR3 is TGTGCCAGCAGTGGAGACTACGACAATGAGCAGTTCTTC.

The chain employs TRBV15 and TRBJ1-1; no reliable D call. CDR3 length equals 15 residues. Looked up from germline, CDR1 is LNHNV and CDR2 is YYDKDF (reference sequence). With 0 bases removed from V and 6 bases from J, the gap between germline ends came to 14 bases. CDR3: CATSREMVGISEAFF. CDR3 coding DNA: TGTGCCACCAGCAGAGAAATGGTCGGCATCTCTGAAGCTTTCTTT.